Below, one T cell receptor (beta chain) is given with its context. What it recognizes is unknown. This clone may be a read error of a much larger clone one base away. The data stem from a study of CD8 T cells in ankylosing spondylitis. Study-wide points: Disease-linked clones were found to be CD8+ and relatively rare in peripheral blood. Among TCR beta sequences, a motif of eight highly homologous variants appeared characteristic of ankylosing spondylitis blood. Certain motif variants had earlier been reported in reactive arthritis synovial fluid and blood. Clones linked to disease were reported to show significant enrichment in matched ankylosing spondylitis synovial fluid.

The CDR3 loop spans 11 amino acids. V was clipped by 4 bases and J by 2 bases, with 3 bases between them. CDR1 is SGDLS and CDR2 is YYNGEE in the germline V gene. TCR beta libraries were made by quantitative 5'-RACE with molecular barcodes. TCRdb reprocessed the 5' RACE reads with MiXCR, giving one entry per CDR3 protein. The sample lists fewer than 400,000 distinct CDR3 sequences; around 8% were seen once. Material for sequencing was blood, either unsorted or a sorted T cell fraction (not recorded which). The clonotype originates from a male donor with ankylosing spondylitis. The chain employs TRBV9 and TRBJ2-5, with unresolved D. CDR3: CASSKQETQYF. CDR3 bases: TGTGCCAGCAGCAAGCAAGAGACCCAGTACTTC.